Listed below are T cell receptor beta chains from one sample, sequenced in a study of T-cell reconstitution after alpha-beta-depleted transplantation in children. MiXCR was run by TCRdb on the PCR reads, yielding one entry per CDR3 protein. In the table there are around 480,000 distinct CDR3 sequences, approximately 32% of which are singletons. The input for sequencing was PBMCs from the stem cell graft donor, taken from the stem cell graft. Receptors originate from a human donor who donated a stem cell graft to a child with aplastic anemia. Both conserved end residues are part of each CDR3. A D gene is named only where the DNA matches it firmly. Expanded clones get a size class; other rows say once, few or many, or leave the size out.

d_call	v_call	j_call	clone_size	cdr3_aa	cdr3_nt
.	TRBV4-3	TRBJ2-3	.	CASSQARTALTDTQYF	TGCGCCAGCAGCCAAGCACGGACAGCCCTCACAGATACGCAGTATTTT
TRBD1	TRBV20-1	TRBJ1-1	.	CSARDLSDRVSTEAFF	TGCAGTGCTAGAGATCTATCGGACAGGGTGAGCACTGAAGCTTTCTTT
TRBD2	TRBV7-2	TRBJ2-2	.	CASSVLAGASDGELFF	TGTGCCAGCAGCGTCTTAGCGGGAGCGTCGGACGGGGAGCTGTTTTTT
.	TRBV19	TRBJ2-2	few	CATRGRDTGELFF	TGTGCCACCCGAGGACGGGACACCGGGGAGCTGTTTTTT
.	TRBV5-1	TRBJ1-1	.	CASSLERVGNTEAFF	TGCGCCAGCAGCTTGGAGAGGGTTGGGAACACTGAAGCTTTCTTT
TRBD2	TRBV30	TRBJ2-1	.	CAWSRTPTSGTREQFF	TGTGCCTGGAGTCGAACCCCGACTAGCGGGACGCGGGAGCAGTTCTTC
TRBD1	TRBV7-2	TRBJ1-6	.	CASSARQGLLNSPLHF	TGTGCCAGCAGCGCAAGACAGGGCCTTCTTAATTCACCCCTCCACTTT
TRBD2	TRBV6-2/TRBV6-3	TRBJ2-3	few	CASTRLAGGRDTQYF	TGTGCCAGCACCAGACTAGCGGGAGGGCGAGATACGCAGTATTTT
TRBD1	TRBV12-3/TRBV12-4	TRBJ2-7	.	CASSYGTGGSYEQYF	TGTGCCAGCAGTTACGGGACAGGGGGGTCCTACGAGCAGTACTTC
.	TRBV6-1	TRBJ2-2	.	CASSPHSGTGELFF	TGTGCCAGCAGCCCCCACAGCGGCACCGGGGAGCTGTTTTTT
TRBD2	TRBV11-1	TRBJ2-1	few	CASRRTGVAGGSSDEQFF	TGTGCCAGCAGACGTACGGGAGTGGCGGGAGGTTCCTCCGATGAGCAGTTCTTC
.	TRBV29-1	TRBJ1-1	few	CSVDEGRTFEAFF	TGCAGCGTTGACGAAGGAAGAACATTCGAAGCTTTCTTT
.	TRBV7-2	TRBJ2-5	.	CASSASVYLAAPAQYF	TGTGCCAGCAGCGCCTCGGTTTATTTAGCGGCCCCAGCCCAGTACTTC
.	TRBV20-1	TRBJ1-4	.	CSAWWDEKLFF	TGCAGTGCTTGGTGGGATGAAAAACTGTTTTTT
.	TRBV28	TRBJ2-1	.	CASSDFSGQNNEQFF	TGTGCCAGCAGTGACTTCTCGGGACAAAACAATGAGCAGTTCTTC
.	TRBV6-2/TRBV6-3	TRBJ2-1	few	CASSDPPRGNEQFF	TGTGCCAGCAGCGACCCCCCGAGGGGCAATGAGCAGTTCTTC
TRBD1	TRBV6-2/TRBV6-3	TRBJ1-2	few	CASSYQDRHNYGYTF	TGTGCCAGCAGTTACCAGGACAGGCACAACTATGGCTACACCTTC
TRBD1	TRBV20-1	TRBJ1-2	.	CSAHDRGSDGYTF	TGCAGTGCTCACGACAGGGGATCAGATGGCTACACCTTC
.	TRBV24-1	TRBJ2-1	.	CATSDYGEKYNEQFF	TGTGCCACCAGTGATTACGGGGAGAAGTACAATGAGCAGTTCTTC
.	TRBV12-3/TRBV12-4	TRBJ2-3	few	CAILRGEGTDTQYF	TGTGCCATCCTTAGGGGGGAGGGCACAGATACGCAGTATTTT
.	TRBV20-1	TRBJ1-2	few	CSARAGGRYGYTF	TGCAGTGCTAGAGCAGGAGGGAGGTATGGCTACACCTTC
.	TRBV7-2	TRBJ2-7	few	CASSLVAASKHEQYF	TGTGCCAGCAGCTTAGTAGCGGCTTCTAAACACGAGCAGTACTTC
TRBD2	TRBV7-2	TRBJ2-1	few	CASSTSVRNEQFF	TGTGCCAGCAGCACTAGCGTAAGGAATGAGCAGTTCTTC
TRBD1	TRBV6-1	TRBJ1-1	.	CASSVPGTGEAFF	TGTGCCAGCAGTGTCCCCGGGACAGGGGAAGCTTTCTTT
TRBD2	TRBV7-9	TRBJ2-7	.	CASSYRTSGNYEQYF	TGTGCCAGCAGCTACCGGACTAGCGGGAACTACGAGCAGTACTTC
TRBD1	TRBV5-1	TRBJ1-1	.	CASATGGFTEAFF	TGCGCCTCAGCCACAGGGGGATTTACTGAAGCTTTCTTT
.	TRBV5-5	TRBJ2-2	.	CASSPHPGQDTGELFF	TGTGCCAGCAGCCCCCACCCGGGACAAGACACCGGGGAGCTGTTTTTT
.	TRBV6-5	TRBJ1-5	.	CASSYSAQGKRGNQPQHF	TGTGCCAGCAGTTACTCTGCGCAGGGCAAGAGGGGCAATCAGCCCCAGCATTTT
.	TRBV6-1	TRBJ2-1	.	CASRTGEGLTHNEQFF	TGTGCCAGCAGGACAGGGGAGGGCCTGACACACAATGAGCAGTTCTTC
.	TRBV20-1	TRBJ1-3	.	CSARGPPSSGNTIYF	TGCAGTGCTAGAGGCCCGCCGAGCTCTGGAAACACCATATATTTT
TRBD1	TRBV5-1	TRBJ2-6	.	CASSPRTGKVSGANVLTF	TGCGCCAGCAGCCCGCGGACAGGGAAGGTATCTGGGGCCAACGTCCTGACTTTC
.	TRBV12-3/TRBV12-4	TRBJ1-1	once	CASSPQTWSNTEAFF	TGTGCCAGCAGTCCTCAAACATGGTCGAACACTGAAGCTTTCTTT
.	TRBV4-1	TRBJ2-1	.	CASSQTGLSYNEQFF	TGCGCCAGCAGCCAGACGGGACTCTCCTACAATGAGCAGTTCTTC
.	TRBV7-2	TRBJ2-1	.	CASSLDVYEQFF	TGTGCCAGCAGCTTAGATGTATATGAGCAGTTCTTC
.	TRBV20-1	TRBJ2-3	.	CSARGGPDTQYF	TGCAGTGCTAGAGGGGGCCCAGATACGCAGTATTTT
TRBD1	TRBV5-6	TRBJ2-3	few	CASSHRGIGATDTQYF	TGTGCCAGCAGCCACAGGGGAATCGGGGCCACAGATACGCAGTATTTT
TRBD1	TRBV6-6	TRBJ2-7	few	CASSWGQYYEQYF	TGTGCCAGCAGTTGGGGACAGTACTACGAGCAGTACTTC
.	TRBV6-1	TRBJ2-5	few	CASSRITGEETQYF	TGTGCCAGCAGTCGAATAACAGGTGAAGAGACCCAGTACTTC
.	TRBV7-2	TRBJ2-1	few	CASVDRFPYNEQFF	TGTGCCAGCGTAGATAGATTCCCCTACAATGAGCAGTTCTTC
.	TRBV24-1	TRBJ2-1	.	CATSDSERSSYNEQFF	TGTGCCACCAGTGATTCAGAGAGAAGCTCCTACAATGAGCAGTTCTTC
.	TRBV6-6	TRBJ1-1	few	CASTPQKNTEAFF	TGTGCCAGCACCCCCCAGAAGAACACTGAAGCTTTCTTT
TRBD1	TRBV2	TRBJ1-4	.	CASSGGQGFNEKLFF	TGTGCCAGCAGTGGGGGACAGGGCTTTAATGAAAAACTGTTTTTT
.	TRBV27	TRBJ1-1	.	CASSFLGTADEAFF	TGTGCCAGCAGCTTTCTCGGGACGGCGGATGAAGCTTTCTTT
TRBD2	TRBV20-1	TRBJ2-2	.	CSARAEETSYPGELFF	TGCAGTGCTAGAGCCGAAGAGACTAGCTACCCCGGGGAGCTGTTTTTT
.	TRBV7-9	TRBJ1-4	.	CASSFNGDRRSNEKLFF	TGTGCCAGCAGCTTCAACGGGGACCGAAGGTCTAATGAAAAACTGTTTTTT
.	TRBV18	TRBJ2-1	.	CASSPNLDSNEQFF	TGTGCCAGCTCACCAAATCTAGATTCGAATGAGCAGTTCTTC
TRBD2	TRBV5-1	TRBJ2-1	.	CASSLAGRATEQFF	TGCGCCAGCAGCTTGGCCGGGAGGGCAACTGAGCAGTTCTTC
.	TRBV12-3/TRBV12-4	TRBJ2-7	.	CASSLVQGEQYF	TGTGCCAGCAGTTTGGTGCAGGGGGAGCAGTACTTC